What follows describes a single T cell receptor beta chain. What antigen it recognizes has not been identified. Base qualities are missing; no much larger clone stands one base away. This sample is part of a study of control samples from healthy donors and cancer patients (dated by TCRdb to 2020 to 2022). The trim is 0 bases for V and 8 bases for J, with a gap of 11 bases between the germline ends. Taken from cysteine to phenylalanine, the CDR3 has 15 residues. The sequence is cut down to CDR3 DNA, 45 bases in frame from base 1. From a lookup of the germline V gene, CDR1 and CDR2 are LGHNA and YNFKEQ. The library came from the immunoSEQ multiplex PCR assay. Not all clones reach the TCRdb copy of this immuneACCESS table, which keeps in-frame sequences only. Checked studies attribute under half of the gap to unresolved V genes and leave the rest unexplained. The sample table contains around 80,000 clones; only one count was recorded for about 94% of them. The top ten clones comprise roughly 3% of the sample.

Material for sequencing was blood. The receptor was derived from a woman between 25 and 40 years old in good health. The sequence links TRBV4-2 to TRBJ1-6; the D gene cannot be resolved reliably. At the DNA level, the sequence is TGTGCCAGCAGCCAAGATAGGCAAATTCATTCACCCCTCCACTTT. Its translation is CASSQDRQIHSPLHF.